The 23 T cell receptor beta chains below all came from one sample that was sequenced in a study of long-term antiretroviral therapy in people with HIV. The assay, immunoSEQ v3.0, was run at survey level. TCRdb's copy holds only in-frame clones and misses some; the assay was immunoSEQ multiplex PCR. The repertoire holds 15,000 to 20,000 clones, with over 70% as singletons. Here the sequenced sample was unsorted PBMCs, taken 1.5 years before starting antiretroviral therapy. These receptors originate from a woman between 50 and 59 years old with HIV.

The chain recombines TRBV30 with TRBJ2-2; 11 bases line up with TRBD2. The CDR3 length is 18 residues. After removal of 0 bases from V and 4 bases from J, the junction contained 10 bases not matched to a gene. Germline V gene sequence: CDR1 GTSNPN, CDR2 SVGIG (reference sequence). The CDR3 nucleotides are TGTGCCTGGAGTGTACCGCTTCTAGCGGGGGGTGTCACCGGGGAGCTGTTTTTT. It codes for CAWSVPLLAGGVTGELFF. Full variable domain (missing parts from reference TRBV30 and TRBJ2-2): SQTIHQWPATLVQPVGSPLSLECTVEGTSNPNLYWYRQAAGRGLQLLFYSVGIGQISSEVPQNLSASRPQDRQFILSSKKLLLSDSGFYLCAWSVPLLAGGVTGELFFGEGSRLTVL.

This sequence joins TRBV5-5 and TRBJ2-1, with D possibly being TRBD1 (6 bases). This CDR3 is 16 amino acids long. V dropped 1 base and J dropped 4 bases, with 15 bases sitting between them. In germline, CDR1 is SGHKS, CDR2 YYEKEE (reference sequence). The CDR3 DNA sequence: TGTGCCAGCAGCTTGCCCTGGGGGCCGGGTTACAATGAGCAGTTCTTC. Translated: CASSLPWGPGYNEQFF.

This chain connects TRBV13 to TRBJ1-1, with 7 bases fitting TRBD1. This CDR3 has 14 residues. The V segment lost 6 bases and the J segment 0 bases; nucleotides outside the gene matches: 4. Germline CDR1 PRHDT, CDR2 FYEKMQ (reference sequence). The CDR3 DNA reads TGTGCCAGCAGACTCGGGACAGTGAACACTGAAGCTTTCTTT. Encoded protein: CASRLGTVNTEAFF.

The chain links TRBV9 to TRBJ2-3; D is perhaps TRBD1 (6 bases). V was clipped by 2 bases and J by 3 bases, with 10 bases between them. The germline CDR1 and CDR2 sequences are SGDLS and YYNGEE. The CDR3 consists of 14 residues. CDR3 residues: CASSVAGQTDTQYF. CDR3 DNA: TGTGCCAGCAGCGTCGCAGGACAGACAGATACGCAGTATTTT.

The CDR3 here is CASSPVEISTDTQYF. Here the CDR3 DNA reads TGTGCCAGCAGCCCCGTGGAAATTAGCACAGATACGCAGTATTTT. The rearrangement links TRBV7-8 to TRBJ2-3, with unresolved D. The germline V gene has CDR1 SGHVS and CDR2 FQNEAQ. The CDR3 loop spans 15 amino acids. The V and J ends lost 5 bases and 0 bases respectively, with 12 bases between them.

The chain couples TRBV6-7 to TRBJ1-5; D is unresolved. TRBV6-7 is an ORF, with its function uncertain. Trimming stripped 9 bases from V and 10 bases from J, with 7 bases between. The CDR3 contains 9 residues. CDR3: CARPSPQHF. As DNA, the CDR3 is TGTGCCAGACCCTCCCCCCAGCATTTT.

The chain links TRBV9 to TRBJ1-2; D might be TRBD1 (6 bases). Deletions cut 0 bases from V and 2 bases from J, with 17 bases between. The CDR3 covers 17 residues. Germline lookup yields CDR1 SGDLS and CDR2 YYNGEE. In DNA, the CDR3 is TGTGCCAGCAGCGTAGCTAGGGAAACAGGGCGGAACTATGGCTACACCTTC. As protein: CASSVARETGRNYGYTF.

The J gene is TRBJ2-7, the V gene TRBV6-1; 7 bases align to TRBD2. In germline, CDR1 is MNHNS, CDR2 SASEGT. The V and J ends lost 4 bases and 4 bases, in that order; junction bases with no gene match: 10. The CDR3 is 15 residues long. The CDR3 sequence: CASSGRPGGTYEQYV. DNA of the CDR3: TGTGCCAGCAGTGGTCGGCCGGGAGGCACTTACGAGCAGTACGTC.

V gene TRBV5-1 combines with J gene TRBJ2-1; 10 bases are a match to TRBD1. Germline CDR1 and CDR2: SGHRS and YFSETQ. The ends lost 2 bases at V and 6 bases at J; junction bases unmatched: 5. This CDR3 contains 15 residues. The CDR3 DNA reads TGCGCCAGCAGCTTCGGGACAGGGGTAGGCAATGAGCAGTTCTTC. Its translation: CASSFGTGVGNEQFF.

Only one count was recorded for this clone. This rearrangement joins TRBV5-5 to TRBJ1-5; 7 nucleotides agree with TRBD1. Germline values: CDR1 SGHKS, CDR2 YYEKEE (reference sequence). V shed 0 bases, J shed 0 bases, and the junction held 9 bases outside the gene matches. The CDR3 is 18 amino acids. The CDR3 DNA reads TGTGCCAGCAGCTTGGACAGGGGAAAGGTTTATAGCAATCAGCCCCAGCATTTT. It codes for CASSLDRGKVYSNQPQHF.

This clone was recorded a few times. The chain employs TRBV19 and TRBJ1-6; no clear D. Germline assignment: CDR1 LNHDA and CDR2 SQIVND (reference sequence). CDR3 length: 14 amino acids. Trimming cost V 3 bases and J 5 bases, with 8 bases left between them. CDR3 region: CASSIGQDNSPLHF. The DNA for the CDR3 is TGTGCCAGTAGTATTGGGCAGGATAATTCACCCCTCCACTTT.

This clone was seen a few times. This sequence joins TRBV9 and TRBJ1-3, with D perhaps matching TRBD1 (5 bases). Trimming took off 6 bases at V and 3 bases at J, with 10 bases between the two ends. Germline CDR1 reads SGDLS; CDR2 reads YYNGEE. The CDR3 extends over 13 amino acids. CDR3 DNA sequence: TGTGCCAGCACAGGGCGAGGTGGAAACACCATATATTTT. Protein: CASTGRGGNTIYF.

V is TRBV25-1 and J is TRBJ2-1; TRBD1 matches at 7 bases. J lost 6 bases, V lost 3 bases, and 11 bases had no gene match. The CDR3 totals 16 residues. CDR1 is MGHDK, CDR2 SYGVNS, per germline. The CDR3 DNA follows: TGTGCCAGCAGTGACACTTGGAGACAGGGCCGCAATGAGCAGTTCTTC. It codes for CASSDTWRQGRNEQFF.

This clone was picked up a small number of times. The chain links TRBV5-1 to TRBJ2-7; no clear D gene. Germline V CDR1 and CDR2: SGHRS, YFSETQ. Trimming cost V 4 bases and J 10 bases, with 12 bases left between them. This CDR3 has 11 amino acids. CDR3 nucleotide sequence: TGCGCCAGCAGCCCTCGAGGCTGTCAGTACTTC. This gives the protein CASSPRGCQYF.

This clone was seen a few times. The chain employs TRBV2 and TRBJ1-3; D unclear. The CDR3 covers 11 residues. The germline V and J ends were trimmed by 6 bases and 8 bases, with 8 bases remaining between them. CDR1 and CDR2 (germline): SNHLY, FYNNEI. In DNA, the CDR3 is TGTGCCAGCAGCCAAGGCGACACCATATATTTT. Translating gives CASSQGDTIYF.

The chain is built from TRBV6-6 and TRBJ1-4; tentatively, D is TRBD1 (6 bases). CDR3 length equals 15 residues. Trimming shortened V by 2 bases and J by 8 bases, and 15 bases separated the two germline ends. The germline gives CDR1 MNHNY, CDR2 SVGAGI (reference sequence). In DNA, the CDR3 is TGTGCCAGCAGTTACGCCGGGGGGCGAAGGGAAAAACTGTTTTTT. Protein sequence: CASSYAGGRREKLFF.

The chain combines TRBV10-3 with TRBJ2-3, with TRBD2 as a possible D gene (5 bases). The V gene lost 5 bases and the J gene lost 2 bases, with 11 bases spanning the gap. Per germline, CDR1 ENHRY and CDR2 SYGVKD. The CDR3 runs 14 residues. CDR3 protein: CAISPRGPTDTQYF. CDR3 nucleotides: TGTGCCATCAGTCCACGGGGTCCCACAGATACGCAGTATTTT.

The chain employs TRBV15 and TRBJ1-5, with D tentatively TRBD1 (5 bases). Per the germline V gene, CDR1 is LNHNV and CDR2 is YYDKDF (reference sequence). The CDR3 totals 18 residues. V lost 1 base, J lost 0 bases, and 16 bases lay in between. The CDR3 nucleotides are TGTGCCACCAGCAGAGCCTTTCGGACAATTTATAGCAATCAGCCCCAGCATTTT. Residues: CATSRAFRTIYSNQPQHF.

This sequence joins TRBV7-3 and TRBJ2-1; possibly TRBD1 or TRBD2 for D (5 bases each). CDR3 length: 13 amino acids. CDR1 and CDR2 from the germline V gene are SGHTA and FQGTGA. V lost 5 bases, J lost 6 bases, and 11 bases lay in between. The CDR3 DNA reads TGTGCCAGCAGCGACGGGACCACCAATGAGCAGTTCTTC. Amino acid sequence: CASSDGTTNEQFF.

This clone is categorized as large. V and J are TRBV6-4 and TRBJ2-1, with D possibly being TRBD1 or TRBD2 (5 bases each). Germline lookup yields CDR1 MRHNA and CDR2 SNTAGT. This CDR3 comprises 14 residues. Trimming took 2 bases from V and 5 from J, leaving 10 bases between them. The CDR3: CASSDIGGDNEQFF. For the CDR3, the DNA is TGTGCCAGCAGTGACATTGGGGGAGACAATGAGCAGTTCTTC.

The chain has TRBV19 and TRBJ2-2; the match to TRBD1 covers 8 bases. Germline trimming cut 11 bases from V and 7 bases from J; bases unmatched to any gene: 9. CDR1 is LNHDA and CDR2 is SQIVND in the germline V gene (reference sequence). This CDR3 spans 13 amino acids. The chain's CDR3 is CALDRGGSGELFF. The CDR3 DNA is TGTGCCCTTGACAGGGGAGGAAGCGGGGAGCTGTTTTTT. Using reference TRBV19 and TRBJ2-2 for the parts outside the CDR3, the full variable domain is DGGITQSPKYLFRKEGQNVTLSCEQNLNHDAMYWYRQDPGQGLRLIYYSQIVNDFQKGDIAEGYSVSREKKESFPLTVTSAQKNPTAFYLCALDRGGSGELFFGEGSRLTVL.

The gene calls are TRBV5-8 and TRBJ2-4; D not certain. From germline, CDR1 is SGHTS and CDR2 YDEGEE. V lost 4 bases and J lost 0, with 11 bases in between. The CDR3 runs 15 residues. The CDR3 loop is CASSPSTPAKNIQYF. CDR3 nucleotides: TGTGCCAGCAGCCCCTCGACCCCAGCCAAAAACATTCAGTACTTC. The full variable domain, completed using reference TRBV5-8 and TRBJ2-4, is EAGVTQSPTHLIKTRGQQATLRCSPISGHTSVYWYQQALGLGLQFLLWYDEGEERNRGNFPPRFSGRQFPNYSSELNVNALELEDSALYLCASSPSTPAKNIQYFGAGTRLSVL.

V gene TRBV7-9 combines with J gene TRBJ2-7; D may be TRBD1 (6 bases). The CDR3 sequence is 12 residues long. The V and J ends lost 5 bases and 4 bases respectively, with 9 bases between them. The germline V gene encodes CDR1 SEHNR and CDR2 FQNEAQ (reference sequence). The CDR3 reads CASSGGPYEQYF. The CDR3 DNA sequence: TGTGCCAGCAGCGGGGGCCCTTACGAGCAGTACTTC.